This T cell receptor beta chain was captured in a study of Ad26.COV2.S vaccination and SARS-CoV-2 variants. Treatment given: 19 received Ad26.COV2.S at low or high dose, single or two shots; several received placebo; per-sample allocation not given. Specimens were obtained on day 63 following the first vaccine or placebo injection. Data came from immunoSEQ multiplex PCR; TCRdb stores just in-frame clones and leaves some out. The table includes 350,000 to 450,000 clones, around 91% detected once. The receptor comes from a person aged 18-65 years who received the Ad26.COV2.S COVID-19 vaccine or a placebo. The sequences come from peripheral blood, collected in a trial of Ad26.COV2.S vaccine versus placebo.

The CDR3 loop reads CAIKRDPGGSYEQYF. CDR3 nucleotides: TGTGCCATCAAGAGGGACCCGGGGGGCTCCTACGAGCAGTACTTC. The chain links TRBV10-3 to TRBJ2-7, with TRBD2 matching over 7 bases. The CDR3 totals 15 residues. V lost 7 bases to trimming and J lost 0 bases; unmatched junction nucleotides: 9. Germline loops: CDR1 ENHRY, CDR2 SYGVKD.